These 32 T cell receptor beta chains share one sample of origin, sequenced in a study of T cell responses to AZD1222 COVID-19 vaccine (dated by TCRdb to about 2021). Explained via the paper, the time point label denotes: about 28 days (+/-7) after the second vaccine dose. Libraries were constructed by the immunoSEQ multiplex PCR assay. As stored in TCRdb, this immuneACCESS dataset retains in-frame rearrangements with V and J assigned. A fraction of the clones does not appear; measured against another copy, unresolved V genes explain less than half of the discrepancy, and the remainder lacks a known reason. The sample includes roughly 87,000 clones, with roughly 90% observed a single time. The leading ten clones occupy 5% to 6.5% of the sample. Sequenced material: peripheral blood, taken 28 days after the second AZD1222 dose. All receptors come from an adult who received the AZD1222 COVID-19 vaccine.

The V call is TRBV11-3, the J call TRBJ2-1; 8 bases agree with TRBD1. Trimming took 4 bases from V and 9 from J; bases not matched to a gene: 5. Germline-derived CDR1 and CDR2 are SGHNT and YENEEA. The CDR3 contains 13 residues. In DNA form, the CDR3 reads TGTGCCAGCAGCTCCCGACAGGGGCCTGAGCAGTTCTTC. This translates into CASSSRQGPEQFF.

The chain couples TRBV19 to TRBJ1-2, with D possibly TRBD1 on 5 matching bases. Trimming pared 1 base from V and 4 bases from J, leaving 13 bases between. Germline V gene lookup returns CDR1 LNHDA and CDR2 SQIVND (reference sequence). This CDR3 region has 15 residues. The CDR3 coding sequence is TGTGCCAGTAGTATAGCGGCCAGGGACCTCTATGGCTACACCTTC. It codes for CASSIAARDLYGYTF.

For the CDR3, the DNA is TGTGCCAGCAGGCAGGGGCCCGGGGAGCTGTTTTTT. It specifies CASRQGPGELFF. The chain recombines TRBV28 with TRBJ2-2; tentatively, D is TRBD1 (6 bases). CDR1 is MDHEN and CDR2 is SYDVKM in the germline V gene. V lost 6 bases to trimming and J lost 6 bases, with 8 bases between them. The CDR3 consists of 12 residues.

This chain joins TRBV4-1 and TRBJ2-1; D remains ambiguous. Germline V gene data show CDR1 as MGHRA and CDR2 as YSYEKL. Trimming left V 4 bases short and J 0 bases short, with 10 bases between. The CDR3 spans 15 residues. The CDR3 DNA sequence: TGCGCCAGCAGCCTTGACCGGCCCTCCTACAATGAGCAGTTCTTC. Translated, it gives CASSLDRPSYNEQFF.

V and J are TRBV5-1 and TRBJ2-7; D unresolved. Deletions cut 4 bases from V and 1 base from J, with 15 bases between. Germline loops: CDR1 SGHRS, CDR2 YFSETQ. This CDR3 contains 15 residues. The DNA for the CDR3 is TGCGCCAGCAGCCCCAACCCGGATTTTTCCTACGAGCAGTACTTC. This translates into CASSPNPDFSYEQYF.

The chain couples TRBV7-9 to TRBJ1-1, with D possibly TRBD1 on 6 matching bases. This CDR3 is built from 15 residues. Germline V CDR1 and CDR2: SEHNR, FQNEAQ (reference sequence). The ends were cut back, 6 bases at V and 5 bases at J, with 19 bases in the middle. This CDR3 reads CASRRNRDLRTEAFF. CDR3 DNA sequence: TGTGCCAGCAGGAGAAACAGGGACCTGAGGACTGAAGCTTTCTTT.

The rearrangement joins TRBV28 to TRBJ1-6; D is unclear. Germline loops: CDR1 MDHEN, CDR2 SYDVKM. There are 15 residues in the CDR3. Between the trimmed V and J ends, which lost 3 bases and 0 bases, there was a span of 6 bases. The CDR3 region is CASSFSGSYNSPLHF. CDR3 sequence (DNA): TGTGCCAGCAGTTTTTCGGGCTCCTATAATTCACCCCTCCACTTT.

V usage is TRBV28 and J usage is TRBJ2-6; D remains unclear. V lost 6 bases and J 0 bases, leaving 12 bases between the germline ends. Germline V gives CDR1 MDHEN, CDR2 SYDVKM. The CDR3 extends over 16 amino acids. The CDR3 DNA reads as TGTGCCAGCAGAAGGAAAGAAAGCTCTGGGGCCAACGTCCTGACTTTC. Its protein is CASRRKESSGANVLTF.

V and J are TRBV28 and TRBJ2-7; no clear D gene. The CDR3 loop spans 12 amino acids. Germline V lookup: CDR1 MDHEN, CDR2 SYDVKM. The V end was cut by 5 bases, the J end by 3 bases, with 8 bases between. CDR3 protein: CASSSPSYEQYF. The CDR3 DNA sequence: TGTGCCAGCAGTAGCCCCAGCTACGAGCAGTACTTC.

The rearrangement uses TRBV10-3 and TRBJ2-1, with D maybe TRBD2 (6 bases). CDR3 size: 17 residues. Trimming took 4 bases from V and 0 from J, leaving 16 bases between them. Germline loops: CDR1 ENHRY, CDR2 SYGVKD. This CDR3 is CAISGMEGQSSYNEQFF. The CDR3 DNA sequence: TGTGCCATCAGTGGAATGGAGGGGCAAAGCTCCTACAATGAGCAGTTCTTC.

CDR3 amino acids: CASSYPGQGDGYEQYF. The CDR3 coding sequence is TGTGCCAGCAGTTACCCGGGACAGGGCGATGGATACGAGCAGTACTTC. The chain carries TRBV28 and TRBJ2-7; 9 nucleotides match TRBD1. J lost 4 bases, V lost 4 bases, and 11 bases had no gene match. Germline-derived CDR1 and CDR2 are MDHEN and SYDVKM. CDR3 length: 16 amino acids. The entire variable domain, with the rest obtained from reference TRBV28 and TRBJ2-7, is as follows: DVKVTQSSRYLVKRTGEKVFLECVQDMDHENMFWYRQDPGLGLRLIYFSYDVKMKEKGDIPEGYSVSREKKERFSLILESASTNQTSMYLCASSYPGQGDGYEQYFGPGTRLTVT.

This chain joins TRBV7-2 and TRBJ1-2; D gene unclear. This CDR3 has 11 residues. Trimming took off 11 bases at V and 6 bases at J, with 13 bases between the two ends. Germline values: CDR1 SGHTA, CDR2 FQGNSA. The CDR3 loop reads CALNRGNGYTF. The CDR3 nucleotides read TGTGCCCTCAACCGGGGTAATGGCTACACCTTC.

V and J are TRBV7-2 and TRBJ1-1, with D maybe TRBD1 (5 bases). CDR1 and CDR2 from the germline V gene are SGHTA and FQGNSA. The CDR3 has 16 residues. V shed 2 bases and J shed 0 bases, with 13 bases lying between them. The CDR3 nucleotides read TGTGCCAGCAGCTTATTCCCTCAGGGAATGAACACTGAAGCTTTCTTT. Protein sequence: CASSLFPQGMNTEAFF.

The chain couples TRBV27 to TRBJ1-2; D not resolved. The germline V gene has CDR1 MNHEY and CDR2 SMNVEV (reference sequence). Trimming pared 0 bases from V and 4 bases from J, leaving 9 bases between. The CDR3 has 14 residues. The CDR3 spells CASSLSGLRYGYTF. CDR3 nucleotide sequence: TGTGCCAGCAGTTTATCCGGCCTCCGCTATGGCTACACCTTC.

J is TRBJ1-1 and V is TRBV2; no clear D gene. The CDR3 sequence is 11 residues long. Germline V gene lookup returns CDR1 SNHLY and CDR2 FYNNEI. Trimming cost V 4 bases and J 8 bases, with 8 bases left between them. The CDR3 here is CASSGTLEAFF. CDR3 coding DNA: TGTGCCAGCAGTGGCACATTAGAAGCTTTCTTT.

The CDR3 DNA reads TGTGCCAGCAGCTCGACAGGGATCACTGAAGCTTTCTTT. It specifies CASSSTGITEAFF. V is TRBV7-9 and J is TRBJ1-1; TRBD1 matches 7 bases. Germline V gene sequence: CDR1 SEHNR, CDR2 FQNEAQ (reference sequence). The ends lost 4 bases at V and 4 bases at J; junction bases unmatched: 3. The CDR3 is made up of 13 amino acids.

The CDR3 sequence: CASSLVVNTEAFF. In DNA form, the CDR3 reads TGTGCCAGCAGCTTGGTGGTGAACACTGAAGCTTTCTTT. V is TRBV7-3 and J is TRBJ1-1, with D unresolved. CDR1 and CDR2 from the germline V gene are SGHTA and FQGTGA. The CDR3 covers 13 residues. The V end was cut by 3 bases, the J end by 0 bases, with 5 bases between.

The chain employs TRBV30 and TRBJ1-5; D perhaps matches TRBD1 (6 bases). Germline V lookup: CDR1 GTSNPN, CDR2 SVGIG (reference sequence). The CDR3 loop spans 16 amino acids. V dropped 2 bases and J dropped 6 bases, with 20 bases sitting between them. Written as DNA, the CDR3 is TGTGCCTGGAGTCCTCGGACAGTCCGTATTGCTCAGCCCCAGCATTTT. It specifies CAWSPRTVRIAQPQHF.

The V and J genes are TRBV27 and TRBJ1-1; 7 bases are a match to TRBD1. The V gene's germline CDR1 is MNHEY and CDR2 SMNVEV (reference sequence). The V gene end was trimmed by 4 bases and the J gene end by 11 bases; junction bases not matched to a gene: 16. This CDR3 spans 15 amino acids. The CDR3, as DNA: TGTGCCAGCAGTTGGGGGACAGCCCCAGGAGGTGAGGCTTTCTTT. The encoded protein is CASSWGTAPGGEAFF.

This clone was detected only a few times. The V and J genes are TRBV20-1 and TRBJ1-2; D remains ambiguous. The V end was cut by 3 bases, the J end by 7 bases, with 6 bases between. CDR1 is DFQATT, CDR2 SNEGSKA, per germline (reference sequence). The CDR3 has 10 amino acids. CDR3 loop: CSASLGGYTF. CDR3 coding DNA: TGCAGTGCTAGTTTAGGTGGCTACACCTTC.

The V and J genes are TRBV12-3 or TRBV12-4 and TRBJ1-3; no firm D call. The CDR3 has 13 residues. With 9 bases removed from V and 4 bases from J, the gap between germline ends came to 13 bases. The CDR3: CASSRSSGNTIYF. CDR3 nucleotides: TGTGCCAGTTCAAGATCCTCAGGAAACACCATATATTTT.

The genes are TRBV7-3 and TRBJ1-1, with D hard to call. Germline CDR1 and CDR2: SGHTA and FQGTGA. The CDR3 has 13 residues. V was pared by 6 bases and J by 1 base, with 9 bases between. CDR3 amino acids: CASRGGWNTEAFF. The CDR3 DNA reads TGTGCCAGCAGGGGCGGTTGGAACACTGAAGCTTTCTTT.

V usage is TRBV9 and J usage is TRBJ1-5, with TRBD1 matching over 10 bases. The germline V gene encodes CDR1 SGDLS and CDR2 YYNGEE. The CDR3 is 15 amino acids. V lost 3 bases to trimming and J lost 2 bases; unmatched junction nucleotides: 2. The CDR3 bases are TGTGCCAGCAGCGCCGGGACAGGGGGCAATCAGCCCCAGCATTTT. It encodes CASSAGTGGNQPQHF.

This rearrangement joins TRBV5-5 to TRBJ1-5; D ambiguous. Germline V lookup: CDR1 SGHKS, CDR2 YYEKEE (reference sequence). The V end lost 4 bases, the J end lost 3 bases, and 11 bases lay between the germline ends. The CDR3 has 14 amino acids. CDR3 protein: CASSSNNINQPQHF. As DNA, the CDR3 is TGTGCCAGCAGCAGCAATAATATCAATCAGCCCCAGCATTTT.

The rearrangement links TRBV7-9 to TRBJ1-3; the D is unclear. This CDR3 has 17 residues. The germline V gene encodes CDR1 SEHNR and CDR2 FQNEAQ (reference sequence). Trimming stripped 4 bases from V and 0 bases from J, with 16 bases between. DNA of the CDR3: TGTGCCAGCAGCTCTAAACCCGACCGATACTCTGGAAACACCATATATTTT. Translation: CASSSKPDRYSGNTIYF.

CDR3 amino acids: CASKVTSGGDIQYF. The CDR3 DNA follows: TGTGCCAGTAAGGTTACTAGCGGGGGGGACATTCAGTACTTC. V usage is TRBV19 and J usage is TRBJ2-4; 13 nucleotides agree with TRBD2. This CDR3 contains 14 residues. The V gene's germline CDR1 is LNHDA and CDR2 SQIVND (reference sequence). V shed 7 bases and J 8 bases; nucleotides not matched to a gene: 5.

CDR3 coding DNA: TGTGCCAGCAGCTTAACTCCGGGGGCGCATAAGGTTCACACTGAAGCTTTCTTT. Its protein product is CASSLTPGAHKVHTEAFF. The rearrangement uses TRBV7-2 and TRBJ1-1; TRBD1 is a possible D gene (6 bases). Trimming stripped 2 bases from V and 3 bases from J, with 22 bases between. The CDR3 runs to 18 residues. Germline loops: CDR1 SGHTA, CDR2 FQGNSA.

The gene calls are TRBV23-1 and TRBJ1-3; TRBD1 agrees at 9 bases. Being an ORF, TRBV23-1 has a function that is uncertain. With 2 bases clipped from V and 1 base from J, the junction kept 6 bases outside the gene matches. The CDR3 extends over 17 amino acids. The CDR3 region has the DNA TGCGCCAGCAGTCAAACCAGGGACAGGGCATCTGGAAACACCATATATTTT. This codes for CASSQTRDRASGNTIYF.

This clone was counted between two and nine times. V usage is TRBV28 and J usage is TRBJ2-2, with D maybe TRBD1 (5 bases). V was shortened by 8 bases and J by 5 bases, with 18 bases between the two germline ends. The CDR3 totals 15 residues. The germline gives CDR1 MDHEN, CDR2 SYDVKM. CDR3 in amino acids: CASLIGNPGTGELFF. The DNA of the CDR3 is TGTGCCAGCCTCATTGGGAACCCAGGGACCGGGGAGCTGTTTTTT.

J is TRBJ1-1 and V is TRBV18, with D perhaps matching TRBD1 (5 bases). The V gene lost 4 bases and the J gene lost 4 bases, with 19 bases spanning the gap. The CDR3 is 16 residues long. Per the germline V gene, CDR1 is KGHSH and CDR2 is LQKENI. DNA for the CDR3: TGTGCCAGCTCACTAACAAGGGTTTTTGGGGGCACTGAAGCTTTCTTT. It codes for CASSLTRVFGGTEAFF.

The chain joins TRBV4-1 to TRBJ1-1, with unresolved D. This CDR3 contains 14 residues. CDR1 and CDR2 from the germline V gene are MGHRA and YSYEKL. Trimming removed 2 bases from V and 0 bases from J, with 7 bases in between. CDR3 amino acids: CASSQPLMNTEAFF. CDR3 sequence (DNA): TGCGCCAGCAGCCAACCTCTGATGAACACTGAAGCTTTCTTT.

The chain joins TRBV6-5 to TRBJ2-3, with D perhaps TRBD2 (7 bases). CDR3 length: 14 amino acids. Germline CDR1 is MNHEY and CDR2 is SVGAGI. Trimming cost V 2 bases and J 4 bases, with 10 bases left between them. CDR3 DNA: TGTGCCAGCAGTTACAGGCGGGGGCCAGATACGCAGTATTTT. As protein: CASSYRRGPDTQYF.